A single sample gave rise to the 20 T cell receptor beta chains below, sequenced in a study of Graves' ophthalmopathy and Graves' hyperthyroidism. TCR beta CDR3 amplification used RNA transcripts. The first round was an RT-PCR with HTBI primers, and the second round was a multiplex PCR. TCRdb called the multiplex PCR reads again in MiXCR, with one record for every CDR3 protein. The sample carries about 160,000 distinct CDR3 sequences, over 35% recorded once. Sequenced: peripheral blood. These receptors all come from a woman between 40 and 55 years old with Graves' ophthalmopathy.

The table lists this clonotype with many counts. V is TRBV6-5 and J is TRBJ1-2; D unresolved. Trimming took 6 bases from V and 5 from J, leaving 10 bases between them. Germline values: CDR1 MNHEY, CDR2 SVGAGI. The CDR3 spans 12 residues. CDR3 sequence: CASRGVGYGYTF. The CDR3 DNA follows: TGTGCCAGCAGGGGCGTGGGGTATGGCTACACCTTC.

This clonotype was seen ten or more times. The chain combines TRBV6-1 with TRBJ2-5; 10 bases match TRBD2. Per the germline V gene, CDR1 is MNHNS and CDR2 is SASEGT. V shed 3 bases, J shed 5 bases, and the junction held 9 bases outside the gene matches. The CDR3 loop spans 16 amino acids. CDR3 DNA sequence: TGTGCCAGCAGTGATGGCAGCGGGGGGGCCTGGGAGACCCAGTACTTC. As protein: CASSDGSGGAWETQYF.

The chain combines TRBV29-1 with TRBJ2-5; D possibly matches TRBD1 or TRBD2 (5 bases each). Germline assignment: CDR1 SQVTM and CDR2 ANQGSEA. V was pared by 3 bases and J by 5 bases, with 13 bases between. The CDR3 runs to 13 residues. CDR3 residues: CSVELRDGETQYF. Here the CDR3 DNA reads TGCAGCGTTGAGCTCAGGGACGGGGAGACCCAGTACTTC.

The chain has TRBV7-6 and TRBJ2-5; D is perhaps TRBD2 (5 bases). V was clipped by 5 bases and J by 3 bases, with 22 bases between them. Germline V CDR1 and CDR2: SGHVS, FNYEAQ. The CDR3 contains 17 residues. CDR3 nucleotides: TGTGCCAGCAGCCGCTATCGGTGGGAGAGGAAAGAAGAGACCCAGTACTTC. It encodes CASSRYRWERKEETQYF.

Comments on this clonotype: At one of its ends the junction is not consistent with the germline gene, which may arise from a read error. V and J are TRBV9 and TRBJ1-1; D may be TRBD1 (5 bases). Germline-derived CDR1 and CDR2 are SGDLS and YYNGEE. The CDR3 runs 13 residues. This CDR3 is CASSVVADTKAFF. In DNA, the CDR3 is TGTGCCAGCAGCGTGGTCGCGGACACTAAAGCTTTCTTT.

This clonotype was seen many times. V is TRBV6-5 and J is TRBJ2-7, with D hard to call. Germline loops: CDR1 MNHEY, CDR2 SVGAGI. Trimming took off 2 bases at V and 5 bases at J, with 7 bases between the two ends. There are 12 residues in the CDR3. CDR3 DNA: TGTGCCAGCAGTTACGCGGCTGACGAGCAGTACTTC. Protein: CASSYAADEQYF.

This clonotype has a count of ten or more. The chain employs TRBV5-1 and TRBJ2-7, with a tentative D call TRBD1 (6 bases). The V gene's germline CDR1 is SGHRS and CDR2 YFSETQ. The V end was cut by 0 bases, the J end by 3 bases, with 10 bases between. The CDR3 is 14 amino acids. CDR3 residues: CASSLGGQSYEQYF. CDR3 in DNA: TGCGCCAGCAGCTTGGGTGGACAGAGCTACGAGCAGTACTTC.

This clonotype was counted ten times or more. The CDR3 nucleotides are TGTGCCAGCAGGCCTAGCGGATCGTACTACGAGCAGTACTTC. Translation: CASRPSGSYYEQYF. The rearrangement joins TRBV6-2 or TRBV6-3 to TRBJ2-7; 7 bases are shared with TRBD2. The CDR3 is 14 amino acids. Germline CDR1 MNHEY, CDR2 SVGEGT. The V and J ends lost 6 bases and 3 bases, in that order; junction bases with no gene match: 8.

J is TRBJ2-5 and V is TRBV30, with 8 bases aligning to TRBD2. V lost 0 bases, J lost 1 base, and 4 bases stayed unmatched. Germline V lookup: CDR1 GTSNPN, CDR2 SVGIG (reference sequence). CDR3 size: 15 residues. The chain's CDR3 is CAWSVRGRLQETQYF. In DNA, the CDR3 is TGTGCCTGGAGTGTGCGCGGGAGGCTCCAAGAGACCCAGTACTTC.

This clonotype was seen at least ten times. The V call is TRBV11-2, the J call TRBJ2-7; TRBD2 aligns across 10 bases. Trimming took 5 bases from V and 3 from J; bases not matched to a gene: 4. The CDR3 contains 14 residues. Germline values: CDR1 SGHAT, CDR2 FQNNGV. CDR3 coding DNA: TGTGCCAGCAGCCCACTAGCGGGGATCTACGAGCAGTACTTC. It codes for CASSPLAGIYEQYF.

This clonotype appeared many times. The V call is TRBV3-1, the J call TRBJ2-7; D tentatively fits TRBD1 or TRBD2 (6 bases each). The CDR3 sequence is 15 residues long. Per the germline V gene, CDR1 is LGHDT and CDR2 is YNNKEL (reference sequence). The germline V and J ends were trimmed by 4 bases and 6 bases, with 19 bases remaining between them. The CDR3, as DNA: TGTGCCAGCAGCCTCCAGCTAACGGGGGCAGGCGAGCAGTACTTC. This translates into CASSLQLTGAGEQYF.

This clonotype was counted at least ten times. The chain joins TRBV30 to TRBJ1-5; D may be TRBD1 (5 bases). The CDR3 runs 13 residues. The germline V gene encodes CDR1 GTSNPN and CDR2 SVGIG (reference sequence). Trimming removed 3 bases at V and 5 bases at J, with 11 bases between. The CDR3 region has the DNA TGTGCCTGGAGCCTTCAGGGAGATCAGCCCCAGCATTTT. This codes for CAWSLQGDQPQHF.

In its sample, this clonotype was seen a few times. This chain links TRBV6-5 with TRBJ1-1; unclear D gene. The germline V gene has CDR1 MNHEY and CDR2 SVGAGI. V gave up 2 bases and J gave up 0 bases, with 16 bases separating them. CDR3 length: 17 residues. CDR3 nucleotides: TGTGCCAGCAGTTACAGGCCGATGCTTAGGGTGAACACTGAAGCTTTCTTT. It specifies CASSYRPMLRVNTEAFF.

This clonotype was seen at least ten times. The genes are TRBV6-1 and TRBJ1-2; no reliable D call. Germline CDR1 MNHNS, CDR2 SASEGT. The CDR3 runs to 12 residues. V lost 0 bases and J lost 6, with 5 bases in between. As DNA, the CDR3 is TGTGCCAGCAGTGAAGCCTGGGATGGCTACACCTTC. Its protein product is CASSEAWDGYTF.

This clonotype was seen just once. V is TRBV6-2 or TRBV6-3 and J is TRBJ2-7; D may be TRBD1 or TRBD2 (5 bases each). V was trimmed by 2 bases and J by 7 bases, leaving 12 bases between them. Germline CDR1 is MNHEY and CDR2 is SVGEGT. This CDR3 has 13 residues. The CDR3, as DNA: TGTGCCAGCAGTTACGGGGGAGTCCTAGAGCAGTACTTC. Its translation is CASSYGGVLEQYF.

This clonotype has ten or more counts. This chain joins TRBV29-1 and TRBJ2-7; D is ambiguous. The CDR3 is made up of 13 amino acids. V shed 6 bases and J shed 3 bases, with 15 bases lying between them. The germline CDR1 and CDR2 sequences are SQVTM and ANQGSEA. CDR3 residues: CSVVAGQLYEQYF. In nucleotides, the CDR3 is TGCAGCGTAGTAGCTGGGCAGCTCTACGAGCAGTACTTC.

This clonotype occurred many times. The CDR3 loop reads CASSLSGTEAFF. CDR3 nucleotide sequence: TGCGCCAGCTCTCTATCTGGCACTGAAGCTTTCTTT. The chain has TRBV5-1 and TRBJ1-1; no definite D call. The CDR3 has 12 residues. V was trimmed by 7 bases and J by 4 bases, leaving 11 bases between them. Germline V lookup: CDR1 SGHRS, CDR2 YFSETQ.

The chain employs TRBV11-2 and TRBJ2-7; no definite D call. This CDR3 contains 13 residues. The germline V and J ends were trimmed by 5 bases and 0 bases, with 8 bases remaining between them. Germline V CDR1 and CDR2: SGHAT, FQNNGV. The DNA of the CDR3 is TGTGCCAGCAGCCCCTGGAGCTCCTACGAGCAGTACTTC. Its protein product is CASSPWSSYEQYF.

This clonotype was recorded at least ten times. The chain recombines TRBV27 with TRBJ2-6; the D gene is possibly TRBD1 (5 bases). Trimming left V 3 bases short and J 2 bases short, with 8 bases between. Germline V lookup: CDR1 MNHEY, CDR2 SMNVEV (reference sequence). The CDR3 spans 15 residues. DNA of the CDR3: TGTGCCAGCAGTTTCGTCAGGGCTGGGGCCAACGTCCTGACTTTC. Encoded protein: CASSFVRAGANVLTF. Full variable domain (outside the CDR3, taken from reference TRBV27 and TRBJ2-6): EAQVTQNPRYLITVTGKKLTVTCSQNMNHEYMSWYRQDPGLGLRQIYYSMNVEVTDKGDVPEGYKVSRKEKRNFPLILESPSPNQTSLYFCASSFVRAGANVLTFGAGSRLTVL.

This clonotype has at least ten counts. The rearrangement joins TRBV6-2 or TRBV6-3 to TRBJ2-7; D not resolved. The CDR3 totals 11 residues. V lost 8 bases to trimming and J lost 0 bases, with 5 bases between them. CDR1 is MNHEY, CDR2 SVGEGT, per germline. The CDR3 region has the DNA TGTGCCAGCTCTAACTCCTACGAGCAGTACTTC. This translates into CASSNSYEQYF.